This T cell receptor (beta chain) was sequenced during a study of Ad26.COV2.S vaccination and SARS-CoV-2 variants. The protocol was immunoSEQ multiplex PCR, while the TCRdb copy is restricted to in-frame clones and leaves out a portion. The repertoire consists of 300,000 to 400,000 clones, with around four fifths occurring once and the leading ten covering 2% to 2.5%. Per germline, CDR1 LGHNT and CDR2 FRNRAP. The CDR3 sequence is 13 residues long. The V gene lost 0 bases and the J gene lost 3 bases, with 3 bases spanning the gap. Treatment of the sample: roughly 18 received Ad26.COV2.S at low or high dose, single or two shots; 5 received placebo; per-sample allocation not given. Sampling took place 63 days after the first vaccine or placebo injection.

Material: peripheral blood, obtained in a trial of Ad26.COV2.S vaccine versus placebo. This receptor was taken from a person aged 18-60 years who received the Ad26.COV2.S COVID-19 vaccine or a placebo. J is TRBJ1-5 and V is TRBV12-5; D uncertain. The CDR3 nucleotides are TGTGCTAGTGGTTTGGTACCCAATCAGCCCCAGCATTTT. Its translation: CASGLVPNQPQHF. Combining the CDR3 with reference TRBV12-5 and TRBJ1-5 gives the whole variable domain DARVTQTPRHKVTEMGQEVTMRCQPILGHNTVFWYRQTMMQGLELLAYFRNRAPLDDSGMPKDRFSAEMPDATLATLKIQPSEPRDSAVYFCASGLVPNQPQHFGDGTRLSIL.